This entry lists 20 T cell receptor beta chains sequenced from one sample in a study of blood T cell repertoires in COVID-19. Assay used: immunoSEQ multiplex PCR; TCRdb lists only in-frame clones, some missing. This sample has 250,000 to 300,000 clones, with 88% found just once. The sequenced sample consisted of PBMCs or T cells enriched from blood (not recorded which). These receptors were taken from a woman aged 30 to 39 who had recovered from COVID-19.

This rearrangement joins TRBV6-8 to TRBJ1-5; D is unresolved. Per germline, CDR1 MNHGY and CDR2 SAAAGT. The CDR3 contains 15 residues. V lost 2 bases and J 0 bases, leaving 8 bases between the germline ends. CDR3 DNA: TGTGCCAGCAGTTACAGCCAGGATAGCAATCAGCCCCAGCATTTT. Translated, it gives CASSYSQDSNQPQHF.

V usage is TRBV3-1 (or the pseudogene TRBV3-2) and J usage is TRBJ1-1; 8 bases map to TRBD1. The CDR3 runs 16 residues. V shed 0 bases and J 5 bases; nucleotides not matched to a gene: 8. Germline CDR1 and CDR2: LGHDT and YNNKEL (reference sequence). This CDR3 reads CASSQEWGTGGTEAFF. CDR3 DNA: TGTGCCAGCAGCCAAGAGTGGGGGACAGGAGGGACTGAAGCTTTCTTT.

The DNA for the CDR3 is TGTGCCAGCAGCTGGGACAGGGGCGTCGCTAATGAAAAACTGTTTTTT. It translates to CASSWDRGVANEKLFF. The chain couples TRBV5-6 to TRBJ1-4; 10 bases agree with TRBD1. CDR3 length equals 16 residues. The V and J ends lost 3 bases and 3 bases, in that order; junction bases with no gene match: 5. Germline CDR1 and CDR2: SGHDT and YYEEEE.

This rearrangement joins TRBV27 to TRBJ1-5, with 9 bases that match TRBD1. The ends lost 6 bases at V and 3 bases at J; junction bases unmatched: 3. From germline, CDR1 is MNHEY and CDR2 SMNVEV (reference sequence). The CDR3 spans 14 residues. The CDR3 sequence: CASSRQGVNQPQHF. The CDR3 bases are TGTGCCAGCAGCAGACAGGGGGTCAATCAGCCCCAGCATTTT.

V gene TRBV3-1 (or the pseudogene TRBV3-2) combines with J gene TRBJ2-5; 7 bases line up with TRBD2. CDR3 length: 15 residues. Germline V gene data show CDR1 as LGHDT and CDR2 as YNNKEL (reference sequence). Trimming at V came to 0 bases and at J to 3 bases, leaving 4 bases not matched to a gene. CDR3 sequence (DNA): TGTGCCAGCAGCCAAGAGGGCACTAGCGAAGAGACCCAGTACTTC. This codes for CASSQEGTSEETQYF.

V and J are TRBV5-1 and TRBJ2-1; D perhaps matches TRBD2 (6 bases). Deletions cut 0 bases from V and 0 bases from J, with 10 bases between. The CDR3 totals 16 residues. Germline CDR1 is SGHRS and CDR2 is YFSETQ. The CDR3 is CASSLGGLSSYNEQFF. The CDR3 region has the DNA TGCGCCAGCAGCTTGGGGGGACTGAGCTCCTACAATGAGCAGTTCTTC.

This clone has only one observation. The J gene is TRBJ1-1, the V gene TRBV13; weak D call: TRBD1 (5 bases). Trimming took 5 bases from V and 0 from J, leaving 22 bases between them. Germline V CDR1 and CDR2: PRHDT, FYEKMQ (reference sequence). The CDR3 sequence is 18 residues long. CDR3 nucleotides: TGTGCCAGCAGCCTACGGGGGATGGGCCCCCAAGTGAACACTGAAGCTTTCTTT. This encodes CASSLRGMGPQVNTEAFF.

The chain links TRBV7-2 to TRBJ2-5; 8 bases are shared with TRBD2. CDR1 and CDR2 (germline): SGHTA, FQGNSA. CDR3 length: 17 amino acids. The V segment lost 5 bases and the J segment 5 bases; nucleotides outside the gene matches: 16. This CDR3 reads CASSLHSVAGGRETQYF. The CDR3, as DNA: TGTGCCAGCAGCCTACATTCTGTGGCGGGGGGTCGGGAGACCCAGTACTTC.

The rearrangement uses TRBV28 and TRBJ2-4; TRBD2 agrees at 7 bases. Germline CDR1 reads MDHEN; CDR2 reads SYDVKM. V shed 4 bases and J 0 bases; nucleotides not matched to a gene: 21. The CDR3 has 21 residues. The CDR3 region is CASSSVREGHFFTLAKNIQYF. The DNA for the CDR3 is TGTGCCAGCAGTTCTGTAAGGGAGGGCCATTTTTTCACTCTAGCCAAAAACATTCAGTACTTC.

The CDR3 DNA is TGTGCCAGCCACTGGGACAGGGGCAGCACTGAAGCTTTCTTT. This gives the protein CASHWDRGSTEAFF. The rearrangement uses TRBV18 and TRBJ1-1; 10 nucleotides line up with TRBD1. V trimming: 8 bases; J trimming: 4 bases; junction bases outside the gene matches: 7. This CDR3 has 14 residues. Germline values: CDR1 KGHSH, CDR2 LQKENI. The whole variable domain, remainder taken from reference TRBV18 and TRBJ1-1, is NAGVMQNPRHLVRRRGQEARLRCSPMKGHSHVYWYRQLPEEGLKFMVYLQKENIIDESGMPKERFSAEFPKEGPSILRIQQVVRGDSAAYFCASHWDRGSTEAFFGQGTRLTVV.

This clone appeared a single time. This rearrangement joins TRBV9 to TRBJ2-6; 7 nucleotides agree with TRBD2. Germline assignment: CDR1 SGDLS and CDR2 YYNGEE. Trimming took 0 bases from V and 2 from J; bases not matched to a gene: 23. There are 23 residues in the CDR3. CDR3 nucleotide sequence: TGTGCCAGCAGCGTAGCGAAGTCTGGCGGGAGTAGTCCACGTGGTGCTGGGGCCAACGTCCTGACTTTC. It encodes CASSVAKSGGSSPRGAGANVLTF. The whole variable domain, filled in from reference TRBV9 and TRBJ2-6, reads DSGVTQTPKHLITATGQRVTLRCSPRSGDLSVYWYQQSLDQGLQFLIQYYNGEERAKGNILERFSAQQFPDLHSELNLSSLELGDSALYFCASSVAKSGGSSPRGAGANVLTFGAGSRLTVL.

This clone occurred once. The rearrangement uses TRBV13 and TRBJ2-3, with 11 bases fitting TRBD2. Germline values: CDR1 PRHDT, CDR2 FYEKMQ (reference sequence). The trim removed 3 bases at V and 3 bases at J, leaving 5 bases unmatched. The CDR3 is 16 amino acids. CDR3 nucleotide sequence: TGTGCCAGCAGCTTGCGGCTAGCGGGAGGAACAGATACGCAGTATTTT. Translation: CASSLRLAGGTDTQYF.

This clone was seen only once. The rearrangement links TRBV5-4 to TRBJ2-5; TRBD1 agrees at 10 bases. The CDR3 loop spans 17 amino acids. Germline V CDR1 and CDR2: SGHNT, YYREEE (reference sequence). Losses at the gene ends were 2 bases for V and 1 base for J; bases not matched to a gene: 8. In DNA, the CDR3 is TGTGCCAGCAGCTTCTCGGCCGGGACAGGGGCCCAAGAGACCCAGTACTTC. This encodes CASSFSAGTGAQETQYF.

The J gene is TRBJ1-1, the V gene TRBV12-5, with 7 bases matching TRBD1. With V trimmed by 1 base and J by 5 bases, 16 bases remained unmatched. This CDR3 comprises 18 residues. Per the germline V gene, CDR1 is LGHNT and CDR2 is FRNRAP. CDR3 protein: CASGLGETRTGWGTEAFF. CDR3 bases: TGTGCTAGTGGTTTGGGAGAAACCAGGACAGGCTGGGGGACTGAAGCTTTCTTT.

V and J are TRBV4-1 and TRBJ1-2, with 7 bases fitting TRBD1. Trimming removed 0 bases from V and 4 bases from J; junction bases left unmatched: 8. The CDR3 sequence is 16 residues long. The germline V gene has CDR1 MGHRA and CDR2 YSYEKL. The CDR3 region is CASSQDPVGTAYGYTF. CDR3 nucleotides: TGCGCCAGCAGCCAAGATCCCGTCGGGACAGCCTATGGCTACACCTTC.

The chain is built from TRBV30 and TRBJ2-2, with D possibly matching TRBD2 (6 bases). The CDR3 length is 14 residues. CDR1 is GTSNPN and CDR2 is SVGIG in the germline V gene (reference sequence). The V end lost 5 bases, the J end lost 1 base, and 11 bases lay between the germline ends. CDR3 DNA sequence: TGTGCCTGGGGCACTAGCCAGAACACCGGGGAGCTGTTTTTT. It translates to CAWGTSQNTGELFF.

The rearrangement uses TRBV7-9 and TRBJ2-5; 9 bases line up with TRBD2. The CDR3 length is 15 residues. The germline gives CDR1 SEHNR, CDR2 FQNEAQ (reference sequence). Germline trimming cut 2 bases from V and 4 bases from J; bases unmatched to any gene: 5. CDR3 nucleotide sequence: TGTGCCAGCAGCTTAACGGCGGGGGGGCCAGAGACCCAGTACTTC. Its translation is CASSLTAGGPETQYF. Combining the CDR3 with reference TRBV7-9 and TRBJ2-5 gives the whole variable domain DTGVSQNPRHKITKRGQNVTFRCDPISEHNRLYWYRQTLGQGPEFLTYFQNEAQLEKSRLLSDRFSAERPKGSFSTLEIQRTEQGDSAMYLCASSLTAGGPETQYFGPGTRLLVL.

CDR3 region: CATTPGGVYEQYF. As DNA, the CDR3 is TGTGCCACCACCCCGGGGGGGGTTTACGAGCAGTACTTC. The V call is TRBV15, the J call TRBJ2-7; TRBD2 matches at 8 bases. This CDR3 spans 13 amino acids. After removal of 7 bases from V and 4 bases from J, the junction contained 6 bases not matched to a gene. Germline V CDR1 and CDR2: LNHNV, YYDKDF (reference sequence).

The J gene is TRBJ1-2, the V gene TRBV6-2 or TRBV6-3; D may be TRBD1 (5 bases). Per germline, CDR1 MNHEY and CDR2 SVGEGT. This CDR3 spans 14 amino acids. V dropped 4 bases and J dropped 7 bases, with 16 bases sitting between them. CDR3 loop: CASSSAGLRAGYTF. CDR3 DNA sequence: TGTGCCAGCAGTTCCGCAGGGCTCAGGGCTGGCTACACCTTC.

CDR3 sequence: CASSDTGILNSPLHF. CDR3 in DNA: TGTGCCAGCAGTGATACAGGGATCTTGAATTCACCCCTCCACTTT. The J gene is TRBJ1-6, the V gene TRBV28, with D possibly TRBD1 on 6 matching bases. CDR1 and CDR2 from the germline V gene are MDHEN and SYDVKM. The CDR3 is 15 residues long. V lost 5 bases, J lost 7 bases, and 15 bases lay in between. Using reference TRBV28 and TRBJ1-6 for the parts outside the CDR3, the full variable domain is DVKVTQSSRYLVKRTGEKVFLECVQDMDHENMFWYRQDPGLGLRLIYFSYDVKMKEKGDIPEGYSVSREKKERFSLILESASTNQTSMYLCASSDTGILNSPLHFGNGTRLTVT.